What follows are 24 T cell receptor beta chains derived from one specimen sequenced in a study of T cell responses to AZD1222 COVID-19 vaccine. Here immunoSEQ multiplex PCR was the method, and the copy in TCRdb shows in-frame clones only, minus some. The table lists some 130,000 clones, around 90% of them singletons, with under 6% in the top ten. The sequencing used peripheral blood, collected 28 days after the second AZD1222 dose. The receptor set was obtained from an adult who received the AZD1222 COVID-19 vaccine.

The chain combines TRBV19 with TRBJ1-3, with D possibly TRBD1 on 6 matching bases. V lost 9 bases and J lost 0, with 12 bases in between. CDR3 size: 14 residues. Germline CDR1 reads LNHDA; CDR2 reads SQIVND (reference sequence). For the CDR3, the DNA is TGTGCCAGCGGGACAACGAGCTCTGGAAACACCATATATTTT. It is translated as CASGTTSSGNTIYF. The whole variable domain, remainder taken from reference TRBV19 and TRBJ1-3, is DGGITQSPKYLFRKEGQNVTLSCEQNLNHDAMYWYRQDPGQGLRLIYYSQIVNDFQKGDIAEGYSVSREKKESFPLTVTSAQKNPTAFYLCASGTTSSGNTIYFGEGSWLTVV.

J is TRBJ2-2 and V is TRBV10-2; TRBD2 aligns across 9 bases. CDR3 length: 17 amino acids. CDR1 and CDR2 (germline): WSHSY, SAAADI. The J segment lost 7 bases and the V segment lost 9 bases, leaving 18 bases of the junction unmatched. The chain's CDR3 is CASSPPGGRASHGELFF. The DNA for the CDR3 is TGCGCCAGTTCCCCCCCCGGCGGGAGGGCCTCTCACGGGGAGCTGTTTTTT.

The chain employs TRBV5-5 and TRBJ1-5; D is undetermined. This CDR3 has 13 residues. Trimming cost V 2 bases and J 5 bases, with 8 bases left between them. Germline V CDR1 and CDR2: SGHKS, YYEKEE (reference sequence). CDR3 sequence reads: CASSFQLDQPQHF. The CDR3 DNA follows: TGTGCCAGCAGCTTCCAGCTAGATCAGCCCCAGCATTTT.

CDR3 region: CASSLTLAGDNEQFF. For the CDR3, the DNA is TGCGCCAGCAGCTTGACTCTAGCGGGTGACAATGAGCAGTTCTTC. The chain is built from TRBV5-1 and TRBJ2-1; 8 positions agree with TRBD2. The CDR3 length is 15 residues. J was trimmed by 5 bases and V by 1 base; bases with no gene match: 5. Per germline, CDR1 SGHRS and CDR2 YFSETQ.

CDR3 DNA: TGTGCCAGCAGTTACAGTTCATATAACTATGGCTACACCTTC. It translates to CASSYSSYNYGYTF. The chain employs TRBV6-2 or TRBV6-3 and TRBJ1-2; D unresolved. V was trimmed by 2 bases and J by 1 base, leaving 8 bases between them. There are 14 residues in the CDR3. CDR1 is MNHEY and CDR2 is SVGEGT in the germline V gene.

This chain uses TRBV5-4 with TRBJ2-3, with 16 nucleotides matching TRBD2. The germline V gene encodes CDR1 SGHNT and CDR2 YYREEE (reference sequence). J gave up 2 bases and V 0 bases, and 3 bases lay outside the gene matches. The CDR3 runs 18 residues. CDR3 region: CASSLGGLAGGITDTQYF. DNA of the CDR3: TGTGCCAGCAGCTTGGGGGGACTAGCGGGAGGGATCACAGATACGCAGTATTTT.

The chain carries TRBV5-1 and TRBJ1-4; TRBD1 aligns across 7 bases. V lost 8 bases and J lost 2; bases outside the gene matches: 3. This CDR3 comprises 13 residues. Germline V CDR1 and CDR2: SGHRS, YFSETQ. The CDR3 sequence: CASSGQTNEKLFF. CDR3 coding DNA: TGCGCCAGTTCGGGACAGACTAATGAAAAACTGTTTTTT.

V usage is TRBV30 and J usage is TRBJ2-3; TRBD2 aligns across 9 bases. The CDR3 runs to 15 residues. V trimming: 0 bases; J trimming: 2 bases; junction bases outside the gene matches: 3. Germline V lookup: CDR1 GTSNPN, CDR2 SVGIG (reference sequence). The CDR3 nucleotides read TGTGCCTGGAGTGTTGCTAGCGGGAACACAGATACGCAGTATTTT. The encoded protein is CAWSVASGNTDTQYF.

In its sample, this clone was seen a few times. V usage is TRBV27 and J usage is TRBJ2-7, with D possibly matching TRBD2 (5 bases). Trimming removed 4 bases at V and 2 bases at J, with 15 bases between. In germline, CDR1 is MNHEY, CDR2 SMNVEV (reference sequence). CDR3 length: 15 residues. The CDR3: CASSWDSDGTYEQYF. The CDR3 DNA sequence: TGTGCCAGCAGTTGGGATTCGGACGGGACCTACGAGCAGTACTTC.

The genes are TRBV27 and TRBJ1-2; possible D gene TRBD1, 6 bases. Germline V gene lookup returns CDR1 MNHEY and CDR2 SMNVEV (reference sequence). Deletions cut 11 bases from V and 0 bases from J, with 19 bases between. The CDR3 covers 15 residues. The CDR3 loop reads CALAHDRKANYGYTF. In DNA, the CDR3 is TGTGCCCTAGCACACGACAGGAAAGCTAACTATGGCTACACCTTC.

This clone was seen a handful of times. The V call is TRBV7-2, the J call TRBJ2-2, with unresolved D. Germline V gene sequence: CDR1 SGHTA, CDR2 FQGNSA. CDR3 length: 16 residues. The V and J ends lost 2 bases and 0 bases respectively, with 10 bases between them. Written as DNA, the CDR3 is TGTGCCAGCAGCTTAAGGGCAGCGTCGAACACCGGGGAGCTGTTTTTT. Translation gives CASSLRAASNTGELFF.

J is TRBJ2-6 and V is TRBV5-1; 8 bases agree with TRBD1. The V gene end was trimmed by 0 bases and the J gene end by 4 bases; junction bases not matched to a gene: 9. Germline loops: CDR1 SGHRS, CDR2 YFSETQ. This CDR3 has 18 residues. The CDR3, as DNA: TGCGCCAGCAGCTTGGTGACAGGGGTATCGTCAGGGGCCAACGTCCTGACTTTC. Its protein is CASSLVTGVSSGANVLTF.

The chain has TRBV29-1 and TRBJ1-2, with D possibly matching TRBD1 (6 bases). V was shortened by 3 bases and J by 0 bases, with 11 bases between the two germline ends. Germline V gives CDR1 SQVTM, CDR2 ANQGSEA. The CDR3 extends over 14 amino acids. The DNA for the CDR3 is TGCAGCGTTGATGCGGCAGGGGCTAACTATGGCTACACCTTC. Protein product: CSVDAAGANYGYTF.

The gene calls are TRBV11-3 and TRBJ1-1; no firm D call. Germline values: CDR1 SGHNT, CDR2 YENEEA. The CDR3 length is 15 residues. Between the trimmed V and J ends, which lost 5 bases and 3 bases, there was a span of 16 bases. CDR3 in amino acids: CASSLRLDGHTEAFF. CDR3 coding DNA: TGTGCCAGCAGCCTCAGACTGGATGGTCACACTGAAGCTTTCTTT.

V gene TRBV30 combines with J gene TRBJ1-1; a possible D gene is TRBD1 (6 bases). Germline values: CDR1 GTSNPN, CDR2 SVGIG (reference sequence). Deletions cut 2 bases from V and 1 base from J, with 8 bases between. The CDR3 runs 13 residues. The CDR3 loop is CAWSTGTNTEAFF. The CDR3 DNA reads TGTGCCTGGAGTACAGGGACGAACACTGAAGCTTTCTTT.

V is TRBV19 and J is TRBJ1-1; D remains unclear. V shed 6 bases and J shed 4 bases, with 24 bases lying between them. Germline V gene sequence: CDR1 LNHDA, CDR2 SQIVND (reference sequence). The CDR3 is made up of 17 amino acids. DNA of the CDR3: TGTGCCAGTAGGACTATACCGGGGAGAGTTCTAAGCACTGAAGCTTTCTTT. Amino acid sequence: CASRTIPGRVLSTEAFF.

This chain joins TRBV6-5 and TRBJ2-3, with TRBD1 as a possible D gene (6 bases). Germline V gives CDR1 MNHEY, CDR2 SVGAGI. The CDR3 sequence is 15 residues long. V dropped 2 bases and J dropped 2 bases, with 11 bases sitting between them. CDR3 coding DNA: TGTGCCAGCAGTTACGCACAGGGACACACAGATACGCAGTATTTT. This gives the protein CASSYAQGHTDTQYF.

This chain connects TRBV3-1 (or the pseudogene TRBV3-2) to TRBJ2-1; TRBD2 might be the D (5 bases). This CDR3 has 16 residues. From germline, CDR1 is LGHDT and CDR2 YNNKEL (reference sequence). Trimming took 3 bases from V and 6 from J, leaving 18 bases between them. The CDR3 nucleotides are TGTGCCAGCAGCCATGGGCCGACTAAATTCCTCAATGAGCAGTTCTTC. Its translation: CASSHGPTKFLNEQFF.

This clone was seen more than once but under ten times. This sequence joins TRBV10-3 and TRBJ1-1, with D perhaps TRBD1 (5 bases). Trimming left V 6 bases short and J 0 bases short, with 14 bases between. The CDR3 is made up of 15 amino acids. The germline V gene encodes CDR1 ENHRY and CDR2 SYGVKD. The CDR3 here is CAISEGIQLNTEAFF. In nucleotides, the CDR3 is TGTGCCATCAGCGAGGGGATACAGTTGAACACTGAAGCTTTCTTT.

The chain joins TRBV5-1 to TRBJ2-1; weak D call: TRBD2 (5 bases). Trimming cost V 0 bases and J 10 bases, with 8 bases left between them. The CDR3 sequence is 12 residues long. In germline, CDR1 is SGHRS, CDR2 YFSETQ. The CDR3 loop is CASSLVEGEQFF. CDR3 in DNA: TGCGCCAGCAGCTTGGTCGAGGGAGAGCAGTTCTTC.

CDR3 DNA sequence: TGTGCCATCAGTGGGGGACTAGCGGGAGGCACAGATACGCAGTATTTT. Protein product: CAISGGLAGGTDTQYF. The rearrangement links TRBV10-3 to TRBJ2-3; 14 bases align to TRBD2. The V segment lost 4 bases and the J segment 1 base; nucleotides outside the gene matches: 1. Germline V gene sequence: CDR1 ENHRY, CDR2 SYGVKD. There are 16 residues in the CDR3.

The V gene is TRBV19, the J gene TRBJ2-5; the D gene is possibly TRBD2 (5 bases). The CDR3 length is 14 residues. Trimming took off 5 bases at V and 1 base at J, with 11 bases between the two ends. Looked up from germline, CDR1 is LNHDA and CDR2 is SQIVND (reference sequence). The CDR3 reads CASSRGPSQETQYF. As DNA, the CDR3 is TGTGCCAGTAGTCGCGGGCCGAGCCAAGAGACCCAGTACTTC.

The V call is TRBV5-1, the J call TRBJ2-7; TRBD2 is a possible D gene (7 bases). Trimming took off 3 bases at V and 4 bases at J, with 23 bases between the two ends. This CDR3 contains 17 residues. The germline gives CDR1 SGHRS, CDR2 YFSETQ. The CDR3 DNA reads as TGCGCCAGCAGCTGGGCCCCTTCAGGCGGGGGCGGGTACGAGCAGTACTTC. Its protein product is CASSWAPSGGGGYEQYF.

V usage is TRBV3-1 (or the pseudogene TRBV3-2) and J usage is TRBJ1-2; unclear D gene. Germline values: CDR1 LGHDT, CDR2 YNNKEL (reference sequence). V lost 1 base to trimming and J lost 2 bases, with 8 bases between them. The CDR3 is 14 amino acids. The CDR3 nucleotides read TGTGCCAGCAGCCAAGGGGTAGAGAACTATGGCTACACCTTC. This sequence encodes CASSQGVENYGYTF.